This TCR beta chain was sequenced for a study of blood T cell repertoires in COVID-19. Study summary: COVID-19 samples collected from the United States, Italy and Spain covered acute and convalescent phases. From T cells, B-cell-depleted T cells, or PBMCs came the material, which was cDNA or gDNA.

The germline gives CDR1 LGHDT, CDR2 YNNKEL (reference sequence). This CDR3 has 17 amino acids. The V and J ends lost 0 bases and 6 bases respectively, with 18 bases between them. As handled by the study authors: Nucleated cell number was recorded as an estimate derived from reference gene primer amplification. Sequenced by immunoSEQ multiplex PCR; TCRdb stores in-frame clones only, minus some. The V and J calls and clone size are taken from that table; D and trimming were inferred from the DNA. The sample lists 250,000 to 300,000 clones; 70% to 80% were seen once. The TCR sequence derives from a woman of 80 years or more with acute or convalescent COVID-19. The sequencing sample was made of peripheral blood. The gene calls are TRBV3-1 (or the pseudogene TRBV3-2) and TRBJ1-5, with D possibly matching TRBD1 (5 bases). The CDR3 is CASSQESPGQRAQPQHF. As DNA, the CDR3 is TGTGCCAGCAGCCAAGAATCGCCAGGGCAAAGGGCTCAGCCCCAGCATTTT.